This TCR beta chain was recovered during a study of identifying expanded T cells in peripheral blood. The CDR3 is 15 amino acids. Trimming at V came to 2 bases and at J to 2 bases, leaving 3 bases not matched to a gene. Per the germline V gene, CDR1 is SGHAT and CDR2 is FQNNGV. Produced via immunoSEQ multiplex PCR; TCRdb's table is partial and in-frame only. Of more than 75,000 clones listed, around 87% are singletons. Sequenced input: blood. This clonotype originated in a person between 18 and 70 years old in good health. V and J are TRBV11-2 and TRBJ2-5; 9 nucleotides match TRBD2. The CDR3 region is CASSLYLAGQETQYF. CDR3 in DNA: TGTGCCAGCAGCTTATACCTAGCGGGGCAAGAGACCCAGTACTTC.